This entry features one TCR beta chain sequence. Its antigen is not identified. This sample was taken from a study of blood T cells in healthy people across ages. Whole-study context: For every two T cells, template switching captured about one barcoded beta molecule. Broader study findings: Unsorted PBMC input precluded a conclusive naive versus antigen-experienced comparison.

Using a J-beta primer mix together with a sample-barcoded 5' primer, a second PCR was run for about 6 to 12 cycles. Carrying 12 random nucleotides, a template-switch adaptor labeled each individual cDNA molecule. Each CDR3 protein is one row after TCRdb ran MiXCR on the 5' RACE reads. Among 1,800,000 or so distinct CDR3 sequences listed, more than 35% were seen once. Germline V gene data show CDR1 as LNHNV and CDR2 as YYDKDF (reference sequence). The CDR3 is 15 amino acids. V lost 2 bases and J 4 bases, leaving 14 bases between the germline ends. The material sequenced was blood. The chain uses TRBV15 and TRBJ1-2, with D perhaps matching TRBD1 (6 bases). The clonotype was recovered from a human donor in good health. As DNA, the CDR3 is TGTGCCACCAGCAGATTCAGGGGCACGGCCTATGGCTACACCTTC. This sequence encodes CATSRFRGTAYGYTF.